Listed below are T cell receptor beta chains from one sample, sequenced in a study of regulatory T cells in long-lasting Graves disease. Each CDR3 protein is one row after TCRdb ran MiXCR on the multiplex PCR reads. The sample lists some 250,000 distinct CDR3 sequences; around 20% were seen once. The material sequenced was peripheral blood mononuclear cells (PBMCs), taken at new diagnosis, from a patient treated with antithyroid drugs. These receptors were collected from a female donor with Graves disease. The conserved cysteine and the conserved F or W are not part of the CDR3 here. Clone size, where shown, is once, few, many, or a class for clones that have expanded.

J | size | V | CDR3
TRBJ2-2 | few | TRBV3-1 | ASSPRDRRSGELF
TRBJ2-7 | many | TRBV6-1 | ASRLTGTSIYEQY
TRBJ2-1 | many | TRBV11-2 | ASSFEGREQF
TRBJ2-7 | many | TRBV27 | ASSDGGGGYEQY
TRBJ2-7 | . | TRBV11-2 | ASSFDQGAREQY
TRBJ2-1 | many | TRBV3-1 | ASSITGGSYNEQF
TRBJ2-7 | many | TRBV7-2 | ASSLGRGVYYEQY
TRBJ1-1 | . | TRBV11-2 | ASSWGQRTQAF
TRBJ2-7 | . | TRBV5-4 | ASSRRDRTDEQY
TRBJ2-2 | few | TRBV7-8 | ASSLGGVANTGELF
TRBJ1-4 | few | TRBV6-2/TRBV6-3 | ASSYGAEKLF
TRBJ2-5 | many | TRBV11-2 | ASSLGGTSGKETQY
TRBJ2-4 | many | TRBV7-2 | ASSPTPTGSVQY
TRBJ2-5 | few | TRBV5-1 | ASNPGGFRQETQY
TRBJ1-1 | . | TRBV5-1 | ASSPDRASTEAF
TRBJ1-4 | many | TRBV7-2 | ASSSRTGPPNEKLF
TRBJ1-2 | . | TRBV29-1 | SVGQDYGYT
TRBJ2-2 | . | TRBV11-2 | ASSLDPEPHFGELF
TRBJ2-7 | . | TRBV9 | ASSDGGEGNPYEQY
TRBJ2-7 | few | TRBV10-2 | ASSEGADTYEQY
TRBJ2-2 | many | TRBV5-5 | ASSRISRSNTGELF
TRBJ1-5 | many | TRBV9 | ASSVGRNSNQPQH
TRBJ2-3 | many | TRBV20-1 | SARDPRDREIGTDTQY
TRBJ2-7 | many | TRBV2 | ASSEPKGVYEQY
TRBJ2-7 | . | TRBV6-2/TRBV6-3 | ASSAPPRGYYEQY
TRBJ2-5 | many | TRBV6-1 | ASSEATGGRETQY
TRBJ2-2 | many | TRBV7-6 | ASSSNSDTGELF
TRBJ2-5 | many | TRBV4-1 | ASSQDIGGGAAETQY
TRBJ1-4 | many | TRBV20-1 | SANRGTGGEKLF
TRBJ2-1 | . | TRBV20-1 | SATSGLAGGPGVGF
TRBJ1-4 | many | TRBV6-1 | ASSEWGYGEKLF
TRBJ2-7 | many | TRBV28 | ASRRGGEDEQY
TRBJ2-1 | many | TRBV3-1 | ASSQQGASYNEQF